The 5 T cell receptor beta chains given below trace back to one sample, sequenced in a study of early stage breast cancer tumors. Profiling relied on immunoSEQ multiplex PCR, and the TCRdb table lists in-frame clones only, not all of them. The sample consists of 4,500 or so clones, roughly 64% of them appearing once. Source material: normal breast tissue next to the tumor. These receptors all stem from a person aged 55 to 69 with breast cancer.

The V gene is TRBV4-1, the J gene TRBJ2-5; no reliable D call. In germline, CDR1 is MGHRA, CDR2 YSYEKL. Trimming cost V 0 bases and J 2 bases, with 10 bases left between them. The CDR3 consists of 15 residues. CDR3 in DNA: TGCGCCAGCAGCCAAGATGGCGCATGGCAAGAGACCCAGTACTTC. Its protein is CASSQDGAWQETQYF.

This chain joins TRBV7-2 and TRBJ2-3; the D is unclear. The CDR3 loop spans 14 amino acids. The germline V gene encodes CDR1 SGHTA and CDR2 FQGNSA. V lost 7 bases and J lost 7, with 18 bases in between. The CDR3 loop is CASTRRTPPYTQYF. As DNA, the CDR3 is TGTGCCAGCACTCGTAGGACCCCTCCTTATACGCAGTATTTT.

This clone was detected a few times. Different DNA sequences within this sample yield the same CDR3. The V gene is TRBV30, the J gene TRBJ2-7; D ambiguous. Trimming removed 2 bases from V and 4 bases from J, with 6 bases in between. Germline V gives CDR1 GTSNPN, CDR2 SVGIG (reference sequence). The CDR3 loop spans 11 amino acids. CDR3 nucleotide sequence: TGTGCCTGGAGTCAAGCTTACGAGCAGTACTTC. Amino acid sequence: CAWSQAYEQYF.

This clone occurred a few times. The chain links TRBV10-1 to TRBJ2-7, with D tentatively TRBD2 (5 bases). Trimming removed 4 bases from V and 5 bases from J, with 12 bases in between. The CDR3 is 13 residues long. CDR1 is WNHNN, CDR2 SYGVQD, per germline (reference sequence). CDR3 sequence (DNA): TGCGCCAGCAGTGGAGGGCCAAGGGACGAGCAGTACTTC. The encoded protein is CASSGGPRDEQYF.

This clone was detected only a few times. One end of the junction does not line up with germline, which may come from a read error. The chain couples TRBV7-9 to TRBJ2-3; 8 bases fit TRBD1. The CDR3 loop spans 13 amino acids. From germline, CDR1 is SEHNR and CDR2 FQNEAQ (reference sequence). The CDR3 here is CASSPTGVFGLGF. The CDR3 DNA reads as TGTGCCAGCAGCCCGACAGGGGTTTTTGGGTTGGGATTT. The entire variable domain, with the rest obtained from reference TRBV7-9 and TRBJ2-3, is as follows: DTGVSQNPRHKITKRGQNVTFRCDPISEHNRLYWYRQTLGQGPEFLTYFQNEAQLEKSRLLSDRFSAERPKGSFSTLEIQRTEQGDSAMYLCASSPTGVFGLGFGPGTRLTVL.